This T cell receptor beta chain was recovered during a study of blood T cell repertoires in COVID-19. Some clones are missing from TCRdb's copy, which holds only in-frame ones; the method was immunoSEQ multiplex PCR. The sample lists 150,000 to 200,000 clones; roughly 87% were seen once. This TCR was sampled from an older woman who had recovered from COVID-19. The sample consisted of peripheral blood.

The CDR3: CASSPGTQPVGFF. The CDR3 bases are TGTGCCAGCAGTCCAGGGACACAGCCAGTTGGGTTCTTT. The V call is TRBV28, the J call TRBJ1-1; TRBD1 is a possible D gene (6 bases). This CDR3 is 13 amino acids long. Germline V gene data show CDR1 as MDHEN and CDR2 as SYDVKM. Deletions cut 5 bases from V and 14 bases from J, with 21 bases between.